Listed below are T cell receptor beta chains from one sample, sequenced in a study of identical twins. TCRdb re-called the 5' RACE reads with MiXCR, one entry per CDR3 protein. The table lists a few hundred thousand distinct CDR3 sequences, over 9% of them singletons. These same data were also listed under a study on yellow fever vaccine responses in identical twins.

The sample comprised CD8+ T cells sorted from blood. The receptor source for this set is a young woman in good health. Each CDR3 is given with its conserved first and last residue. D genes are given only for firm matches.

v_gene: TRBV6-5
d_gene: .
j_gene: TRBJ2-2
len: 21
CDR3aa: CASSRRNTGHKPPRNTGELFF

v_gene: TRBV7-8
d_gene: .
j_gene: TRBJ2-5
len: 11
CDR3aa: CASMREETQYF

v_gene: TRBV7-9
d_gene: .
j_gene: TRBJ2-1
len: 11
CDR3aa: CASSFKDEQFF

v_gene: TRBV5-1
d_gene: TRBD2
j_gene: TRBJ2-1
len: 16
CDR3aa: CASSPALLAGYNEQFF

v_gene: TRBV9
d_gene: TRBD2
j_gene: TRBJ2-1
len: 16
CDR3aa: CASSAETSGSLSEQFF

v_gene: TRBV29-1
d_gene: .
j_gene: TRBJ2-7
len: 15
CDR3aa: CSVSKPDSQTGEQYF

v_gene: TRBV2
d_gene: TRBD2
j_gene: TRBJ2-7
len: 16
CDR3aa: CASSSSTGTSLYEQYF

v_gene: TRBV5-1
d_gene: .
j_gene: TRBJ2-1
len: 14
CDR3aa: CASSLVMDYNEQFF

v_gene: TRBV12-3/TRBV12-4
d_gene: TRBD1
j_gene: TRBJ2-5
len: 14
CDR3aa: CASSLTDRGETQYF

v_gene: TRBV27
d_gene: TRBD2
j_gene: TRBJ2-7
len: 16
CDR3aa: CASSPRTSGRAYEQYF

v_gene: TRBV9
d_gene: TRBD2
j_gene: TRBJ2-1
len: 16
CDR3aa: CASSVALAGLGGEQFF

v_gene: TRBV7-9
d_gene: TRBD1
j_gene: TRBJ2-7
len: 15
CDR3aa: CASSLDRALSYEQYF

v_gene: TRBV3-1
d_gene: TRBD1
j_gene: TRBJ2-7
len: 16
CDR3aa: CASSQSGQGAQYEQYF

v_gene: TRBV28
d_gene: TRBD1
j_gene: TRBJ2-3
len: 18
CDR3aa: CASSLPTTGTGSTDTQYF

v_gene: TRBV20-1
d_gene: .
j_gene: TRBJ1-1
len: 14
CDR3aa: CSARARDTNTEAFF

v_gene: TRBV2
d_gene: TRBD2
j_gene: TRBJ2-3
len: 19
CDR3aa: CAICLVRTSGRAGTDTQYF

v_gene: TRBV29-1
d_gene: TRBD1
j_gene: TRBJ2-1
len: 19
CDR3aa: CSALSPGQGASSSYNEQFF

v_gene: TRBV24-1
d_gene: .
j_gene: TRBJ2-1
len: 14
CDR3aa: CATSDYLNVGEQFF

v_gene: TRBV4-1
d_gene: .
j_gene: TRBJ2-1
len: 18
CDR3aa: CASSQGGYSSPSYNEQFF

v_gene: TRBV6-5
d_gene: .
j_gene: TRBJ1-2
len: 14
CDR3aa: CASSYSGFSYGYTF

v_gene: TRBV20-1
d_gene: TRBD2
j_gene: TRBJ2-3
len: 17
CDR3aa: CSAREIGWGLAEDTQYF

v_gene: TRBV7-9
d_gene: .
j_gene: TRBJ2-3
len: 15
CDR3aa: CASGRGTTSTDTQYF

v_gene: TRBV7-6
d_gene: .
j_gene: TRBJ2-1
len: 15
CDR3aa: CASGKVGRKLDEQFF

v_gene: TRBV12-3/TRBV12-4
d_gene: TRBD1
j_gene: TRBJ2-4
len: 19
CDR3aa: CASSWDRAHQTLAKNIQYF

v_gene: TRBV5-5
d_gene: TRBD1
j_gene: TRBJ1-4
len: 17
CDR3aa: CASSFRGGDGPNEKLFF

v_gene: TRBV10-3
d_gene: .
j_gene: TRBJ2-7
len: 20
CDR3aa: CAISSLGPSSPPGPTYEQYF